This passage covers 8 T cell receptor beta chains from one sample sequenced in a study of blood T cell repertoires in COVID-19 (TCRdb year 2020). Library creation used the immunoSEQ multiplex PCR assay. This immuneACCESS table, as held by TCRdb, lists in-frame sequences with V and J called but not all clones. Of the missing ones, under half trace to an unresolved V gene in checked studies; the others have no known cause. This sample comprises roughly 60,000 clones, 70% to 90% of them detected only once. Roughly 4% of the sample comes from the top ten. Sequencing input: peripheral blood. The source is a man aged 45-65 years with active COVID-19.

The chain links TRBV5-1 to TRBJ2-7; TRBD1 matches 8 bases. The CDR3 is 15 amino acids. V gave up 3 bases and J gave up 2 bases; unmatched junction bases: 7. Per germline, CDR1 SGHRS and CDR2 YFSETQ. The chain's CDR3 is CASSSEGQAPYEQYF. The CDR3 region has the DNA TGCGCCAGCAGCTCGGAGGGACAGGCCCCCTACGAGCAGTACTTC.

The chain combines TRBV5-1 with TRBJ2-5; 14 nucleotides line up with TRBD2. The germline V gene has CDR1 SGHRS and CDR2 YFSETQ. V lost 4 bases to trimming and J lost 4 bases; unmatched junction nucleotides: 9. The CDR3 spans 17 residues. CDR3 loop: CASSPGGTSGGLETQYF. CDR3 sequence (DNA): TGCGCCAGCAGCCCAGGAGGGACTAGCGGGGGATTAGAGACCCAGTACTTC.

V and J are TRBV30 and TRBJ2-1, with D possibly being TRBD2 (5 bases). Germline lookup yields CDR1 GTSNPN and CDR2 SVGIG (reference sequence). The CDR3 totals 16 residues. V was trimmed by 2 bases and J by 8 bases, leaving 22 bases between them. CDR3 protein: CAWSLPGRVLFHEQFF. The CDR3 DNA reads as TGTGCCTGGAGTTTACCTGGGCGGGTATTATTCCATGAGCAGTTCTTC. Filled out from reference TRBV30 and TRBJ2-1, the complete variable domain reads SQTIHQWPATLVQPVGSPLSLECTVEGTSNPNLYWYRQAAGRGLQLLFYSVGIGQISSEVPQNLSASRPQDRQFILSSKKLLLSDSGFYLCAWSLPGRVLFHEQFFGPGTRLTVL.

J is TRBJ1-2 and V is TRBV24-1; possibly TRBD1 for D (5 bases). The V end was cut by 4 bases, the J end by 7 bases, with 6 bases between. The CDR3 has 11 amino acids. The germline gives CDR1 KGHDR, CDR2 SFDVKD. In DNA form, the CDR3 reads TGTGCCACCAGTGAGGGACTTGGCTACACCTTC. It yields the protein CATSEGLGYTF.

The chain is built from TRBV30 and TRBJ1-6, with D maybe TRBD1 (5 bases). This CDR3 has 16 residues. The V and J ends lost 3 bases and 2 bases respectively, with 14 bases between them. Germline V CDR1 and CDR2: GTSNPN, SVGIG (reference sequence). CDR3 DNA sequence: TGTGCCTGGAGCGGGGGGGGAGGACCCTATAATTCACCCCTCCACTTT. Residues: CAWSGGGGPYNSPLHF.

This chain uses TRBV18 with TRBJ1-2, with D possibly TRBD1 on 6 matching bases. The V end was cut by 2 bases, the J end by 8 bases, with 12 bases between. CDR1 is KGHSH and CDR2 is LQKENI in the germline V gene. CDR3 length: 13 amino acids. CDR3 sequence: CASSPGQIFGYTF. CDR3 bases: TGTGCCAGCTCACCAGGACAGATTTTCGGCTACACCTTC.

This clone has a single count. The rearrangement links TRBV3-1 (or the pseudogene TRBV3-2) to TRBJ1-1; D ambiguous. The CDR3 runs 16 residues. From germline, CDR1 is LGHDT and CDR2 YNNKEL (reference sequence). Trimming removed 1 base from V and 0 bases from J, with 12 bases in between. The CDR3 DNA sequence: TGTGCCAGCAGCCAAGCCCGCGGGGTCATGAACACTGAAGCTTTCTTT. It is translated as CASSQARGVMNTEAFF.

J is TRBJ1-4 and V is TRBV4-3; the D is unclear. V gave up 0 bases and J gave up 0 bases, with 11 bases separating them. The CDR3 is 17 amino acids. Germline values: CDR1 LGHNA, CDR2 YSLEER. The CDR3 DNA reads TGCGCCAGCAGCCAAGACGGTCAGGCTGCAACTAATGAAAAACTGTTTTTT. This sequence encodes CASSQDGQAATNEKLFF.